Sequencing of this T cell receptor beta chain was carried out in a study of OX40 agonist ivuxolimab in advanced cancers. Clones were read by immunoSEQ multiplex PCR, and TCRdb kept only the in-frame ones, dropping some. The sample lists about 89,000 clones, more than 75% occurring once. Study conclusions and caveats: Certain nonresponders additionally had low normalized T-cell clonal expansion.

J gave up 10 bases and V 4 bases, and 18 bases lay outside the gene matches. Germline CDR1 SGHRS, CDR2 YFSETQ. The CDR3 consists of 16 residues. As for this clone: The antigen remains undetermined.

The chain couples TRBV5-1 to TRBJ2-3, with 7 bases lining up with TRBD1. This TCR came from an adult with an advanced solid tumor such as melanoma, head and neck, liver or kidney cancer. The starting material was CD4+ or CD8+ T cells sorted from blood, obtained in a trial of the OX40 agonist ivuxolimab. CDR3 sequence (DNA): TGCGCCAGCAGCACAGGCCCGACAGGGTCCCTCTCCGCGCAGTATTTT. It codes for CASSTGPTGSLSAQYF. Together with reference TRBV5-1 and TRBJ2-3, the CDR3 gives the full variable domain: KAGVTQTPRYLIKTRGQQVTLSCSPISGHRSVSWYQQTPGQGLQFLFEYFSETQRNKGNFPGRFSGRQFSNSRSEMNVSTLELGDSALYLCASSTGPTGSLSAQYFGPGTRLTVL.